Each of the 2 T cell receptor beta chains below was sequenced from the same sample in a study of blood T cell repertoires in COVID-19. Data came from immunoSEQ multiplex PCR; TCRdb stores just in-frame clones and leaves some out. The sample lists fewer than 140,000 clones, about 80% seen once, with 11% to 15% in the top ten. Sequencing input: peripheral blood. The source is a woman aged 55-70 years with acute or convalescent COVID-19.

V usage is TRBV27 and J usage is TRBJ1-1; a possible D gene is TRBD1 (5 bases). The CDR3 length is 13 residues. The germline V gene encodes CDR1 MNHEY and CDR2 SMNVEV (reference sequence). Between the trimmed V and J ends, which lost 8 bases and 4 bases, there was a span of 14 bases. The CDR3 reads CASLPQGGTEAFF. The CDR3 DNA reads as TGTGCCAGCCTTCCCCAGGGCGGCACTGAAGCTTTCTTT.

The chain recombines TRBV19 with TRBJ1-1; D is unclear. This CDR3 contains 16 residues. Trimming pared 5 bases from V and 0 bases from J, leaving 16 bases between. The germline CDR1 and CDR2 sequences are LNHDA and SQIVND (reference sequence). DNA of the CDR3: TGTGCCAGTAGTCTTAACGGGGAACTCATGAACACTGAAGCTTTCTTT. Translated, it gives CASSLNGELMNTEAFF.